This T cell receptor (beta chain) derives from a study of a mutant IDH1 vaccine in newly diagnosed glioma (dated by TCRdb to the early 2020s). Context from the whole study: Vaccination began 4-6 weeks after radiotherapy alone, or alongside temozolomide cycles in the chemotherapy-containing groups. For exploratory analyses, under 30 treated patients had longitudinal TCRB deep sequencing done wherever samples were available. Before enrollment, most patients had been given radiochemotherapy with temozolomide as standard therapy, while the rest had received either radiotherapy alone or temozolomide alone. Six visits were used for peripheral blood collection: V03 (baseline), V05, V07, V10, V12 and V13. The week-35 safety follow-up was designated visit V12, and the week-47 end of study was designated visit V13. The roughly 30 treated patients were roughly 60% male and roughly 40% female, with a mean age of roughly 42 years. The paper's findings and limits, for the study overall: The authors stated that sample limitations prevented analyses of patient blood samples from being reproduced. No apparent relationship was observed between pseudoprogression and alterations in the top peripheral T cell clonotypes detected by TCRB sequencing. PBMC samples for TCRB deep sequencing were selected based on availability. Across multiple MHC alleles, vaccine-induced immune responses were seen in around 94% of patients.

CDR1 is given as KGHSH and CDR2 as LQKENI, both from the germline V gene. V and J lose 3 bases and 1 base, and a span of 6 bases separates them. The CDR3 runs 13 amino acids, cysteine and phenylalanine included. Here the CDR3 DNA is all that survives: 39 bases in frame from base 1. A remark on this clone: What this receptor recognizes is not known. One base away there is no much larger clone; base qualities are not given. This sample includes further DNA sequences coding for the same CDR3.

Library construction relied on the immunoSEQ multiplex PCR assay. Following the manufacturer's protocol, the hsTCRB Kit was used to amplify rearranged TCR beta chain sequences. TCRB libraries were sequenced on an Illumina MiSeq. Per the source publication's procedure: Demultiplexing, trimming and gene mapping were performed with the kit vendor's proprietary platform. TCRdb stores this immuneACCESS table with in-frame sequences only. Part of the clones is absent; in the studies checked, under half of the shortfall reflects unresolved V genes, and no reason is known for the rest. V, J and clone size are those of that table, while D and trimming were read from the DNA. This sample lists tens of thousands of clones; 65% to 80% were detected once. The ten largest clones add up to around 8.9% of the sample. The time point label on this specimen signifies: week 47, end of study. Each vaccine dose, consisting of 300 ug of a 20-mer mutant IDH1 peptide in Montanide, was administered subcutaneously with topical imiquimod. Patients received eight vaccinations in weeks 1, 3, 5, 7, 11, 15, 19 and 23, corresponding to visits V03 through V10. The donors had newly diagnosed IDH1-mutant astrocytomas of WHO grade 3 or 4 that showed loss of nuclear ATRX. The samples were drawn from NOA16, a multicentre, single-arm, open-label phase I trial in Germany that tested a mutant IDH1 peptide vaccine in humans for the first time. Genomic DNA for TCRB sequencing was isolated from EDTA blood with the DNeasy Blood and Tissue Kit.

The sample consisted of PBMCs, taken from a glioma patient whose treatment included an IDH1 peptide vaccine. The receptor was isolated from a man aged 35-49 years with glioma. The rearranged chain carries TRBV18 and TRBJ1-1, with the D gene not confidently named. At the DNA level, the sequence is TGTGCCAGCTCACCCGGGCAGAACACTGAAGCTTTCTTT. The encoded protein is CASSPGQNTEAFF.